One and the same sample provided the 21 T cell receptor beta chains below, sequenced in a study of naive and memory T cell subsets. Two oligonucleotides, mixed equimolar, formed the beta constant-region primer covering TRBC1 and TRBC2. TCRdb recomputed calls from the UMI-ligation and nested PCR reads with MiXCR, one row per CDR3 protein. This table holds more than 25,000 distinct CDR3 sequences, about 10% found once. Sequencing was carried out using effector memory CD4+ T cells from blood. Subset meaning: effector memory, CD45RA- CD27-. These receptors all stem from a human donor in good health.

The CDR3 coding sequence is TGTGCCAGCAGCTTAGAAGGTGCTAGATACAATGAGCAGTTCTTC. Its translation: CASSLEGARYNEQFF. The chain links TRBV11-3 to TRBJ2-1; unclear D gene. Germline V gene data show CDR1 as SGHNT and CDR2 as YENEEA. The CDR3 contains 15 residues. Deletions cut 0 bases from V and 4 bases from J, with 10 bases between.

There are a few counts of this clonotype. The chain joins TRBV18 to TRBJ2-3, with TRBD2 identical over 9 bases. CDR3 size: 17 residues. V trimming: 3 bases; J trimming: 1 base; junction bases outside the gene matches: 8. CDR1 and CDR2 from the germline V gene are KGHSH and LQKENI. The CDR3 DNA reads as TGTGCCAGCTCACCGGAAAACCTAGCGGGACGCACAGATACGCAGTATTTT. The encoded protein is CASSPENLAGRTDTQYF.

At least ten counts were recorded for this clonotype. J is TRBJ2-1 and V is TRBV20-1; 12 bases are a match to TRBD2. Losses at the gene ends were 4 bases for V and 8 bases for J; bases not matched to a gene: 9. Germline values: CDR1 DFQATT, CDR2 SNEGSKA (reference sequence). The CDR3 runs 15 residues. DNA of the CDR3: TGCAGTGCTATAGGTCTAGCGGGAGGGCGGGATGAGCAGTTCTTC. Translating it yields CSAIGLAGGRDEQFF.

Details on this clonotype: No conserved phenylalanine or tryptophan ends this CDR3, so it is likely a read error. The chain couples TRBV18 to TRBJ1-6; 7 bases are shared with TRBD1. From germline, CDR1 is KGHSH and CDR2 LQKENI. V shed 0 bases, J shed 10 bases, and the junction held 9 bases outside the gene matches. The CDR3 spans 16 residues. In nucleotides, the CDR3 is TGTGCCAGCTCACCACCGACGGCACAGGGGATCTCACCCCTCCACCTT. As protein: CASSPPTAQGISPLHL.

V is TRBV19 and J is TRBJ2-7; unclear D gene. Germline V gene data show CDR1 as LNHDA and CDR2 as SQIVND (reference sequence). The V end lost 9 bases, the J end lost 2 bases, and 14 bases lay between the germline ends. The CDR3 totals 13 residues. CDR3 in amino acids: CASSASPTYEQYF. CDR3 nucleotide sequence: TGTGCCAGCTCGGCTTCCCCTACCTACGAGCAGTACTTC.

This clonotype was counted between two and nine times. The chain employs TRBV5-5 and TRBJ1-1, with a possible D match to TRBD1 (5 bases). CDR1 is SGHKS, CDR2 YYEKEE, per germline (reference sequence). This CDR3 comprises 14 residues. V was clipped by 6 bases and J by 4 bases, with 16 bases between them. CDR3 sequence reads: CASISLGGVTEAFF. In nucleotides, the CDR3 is TGTGCCAGCATCTCTCTCGGGGGGGTCACTGAAGCTTTCTTT.

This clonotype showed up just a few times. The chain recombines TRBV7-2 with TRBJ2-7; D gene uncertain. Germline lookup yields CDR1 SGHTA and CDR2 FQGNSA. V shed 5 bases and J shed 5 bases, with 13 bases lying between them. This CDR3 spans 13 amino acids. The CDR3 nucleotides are TGTGCCAGCAGCCTTTTGCGTTCCCACGAGCAGTACTTC. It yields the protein CASSLLRSHEQYF.

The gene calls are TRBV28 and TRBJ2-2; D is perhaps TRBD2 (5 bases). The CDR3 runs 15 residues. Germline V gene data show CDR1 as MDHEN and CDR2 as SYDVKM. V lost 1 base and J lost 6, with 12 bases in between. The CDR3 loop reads CASSLFFEGPGELFF. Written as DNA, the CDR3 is TGTGCCAGCAGTTTATTTTTCGAGGGTCCCGGGGAGCTGTTTTTT. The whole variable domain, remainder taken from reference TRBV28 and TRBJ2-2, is DVKVTQSSRYLVKRTGEKVFLECVQDMDHENMFWYRQDPGLGLRLIYFSYDVKMKEKGDIPEGYSVSREKKERFSLILESASTNQTSMYLCASSLFFEGPGELFFGEGSRLTVL.

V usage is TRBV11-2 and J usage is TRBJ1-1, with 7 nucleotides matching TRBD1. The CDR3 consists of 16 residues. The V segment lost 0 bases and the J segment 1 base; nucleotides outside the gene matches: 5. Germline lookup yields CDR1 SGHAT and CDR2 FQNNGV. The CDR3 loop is CASSLELGQRNTEAFF. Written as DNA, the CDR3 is TGTGCCAGCAGCTTAGAATTGGGACAGAGGAACACTGAAGCTTTCTTT.

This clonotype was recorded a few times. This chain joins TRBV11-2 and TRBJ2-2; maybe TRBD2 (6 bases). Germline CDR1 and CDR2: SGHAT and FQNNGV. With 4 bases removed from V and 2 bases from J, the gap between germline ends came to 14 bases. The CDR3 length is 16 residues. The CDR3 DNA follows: TGTGCCAGCAGCTCCCTTCGGCGGGGAAACACCGGGGAGCTGTTTTTT. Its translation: CASSSLRRGNTGELFF.

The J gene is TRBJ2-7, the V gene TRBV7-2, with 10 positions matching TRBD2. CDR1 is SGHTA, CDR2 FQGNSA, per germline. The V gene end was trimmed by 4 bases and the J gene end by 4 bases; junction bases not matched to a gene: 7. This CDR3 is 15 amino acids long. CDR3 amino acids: CASSWSGTSAYEQYF. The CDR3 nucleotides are TGTGCCAGCAGCTGGTCGGGGACTAGCGCGTACGAGCAGTACTTC.

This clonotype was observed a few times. CDR3 in amino acids: CASSLLGYGYTF. The CDR3 DNA reads as TGTGCCAGCAGCTTGCTAGGCTACGGCTACACCTTC. The V call is TRBV7-2, the J call TRBJ1-2, with D unresolved. The CDR3 extends over 12 amino acids. The V end lost 3 bases, the J end lost 8 bases, and 10 bases lay between the germline ends. CDR1 is SGHTA, CDR2 FQGNSA, per germline. Drawing the rest from reference TRBV7-2 and TRBJ1-2, the complete variable domain is GAGVSQSPSNKVTEKGKDVELRCDPISGHTALYWYRQSLGQGLEFLIYFQGNSAPDKSGLPSDRFSAERTGGSVSTLTIQRTQQEDSAVYLCASSLLGYGYTFGSGTRLTVV.

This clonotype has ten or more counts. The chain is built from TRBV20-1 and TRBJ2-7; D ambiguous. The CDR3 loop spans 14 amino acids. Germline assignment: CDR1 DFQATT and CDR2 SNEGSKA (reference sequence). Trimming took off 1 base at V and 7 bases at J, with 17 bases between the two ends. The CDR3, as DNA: TGCAGTGCTAGAGGGGGATTGGTGTCTCGGGAGCAGTACTTC. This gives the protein CSARGGLVSREQYF.

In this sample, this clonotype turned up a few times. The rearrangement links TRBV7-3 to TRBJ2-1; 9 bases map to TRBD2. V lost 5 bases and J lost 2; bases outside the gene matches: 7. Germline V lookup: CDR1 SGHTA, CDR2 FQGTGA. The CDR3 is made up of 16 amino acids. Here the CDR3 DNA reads TGTGCCAGCAGCCTGGGACTAGCTCGACCCTACAATGAGCAGTTCTTC. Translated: CASSLGLARPYNEQFF. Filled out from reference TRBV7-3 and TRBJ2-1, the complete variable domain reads GAGVSQTPSNKVTEKGKYVELRCDPISGHTALYWYRQSLGQGPEFLIYFQGTGAADDSGLPNDRFFAVRPEGSVSTLKIQRTERGDSAVYLCASSLGLARPYNEQFFGPGTRLTVL.

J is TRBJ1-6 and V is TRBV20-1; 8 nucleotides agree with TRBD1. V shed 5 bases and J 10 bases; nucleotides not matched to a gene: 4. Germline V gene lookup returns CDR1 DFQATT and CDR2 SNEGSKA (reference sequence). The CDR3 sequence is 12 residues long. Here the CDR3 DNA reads TGCAGTGCTGCCGGACAGGGATCACCCCTCCACTTT. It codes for CSAAGQGSPLHF.

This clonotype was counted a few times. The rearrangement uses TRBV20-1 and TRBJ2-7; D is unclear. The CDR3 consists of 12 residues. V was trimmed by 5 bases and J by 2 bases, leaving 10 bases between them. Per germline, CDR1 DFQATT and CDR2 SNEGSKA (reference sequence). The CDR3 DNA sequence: TGCAGTGCTCCAGGACGGACCTACGAGCAGTACTTC. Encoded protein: CSAPGRTYEQYF.

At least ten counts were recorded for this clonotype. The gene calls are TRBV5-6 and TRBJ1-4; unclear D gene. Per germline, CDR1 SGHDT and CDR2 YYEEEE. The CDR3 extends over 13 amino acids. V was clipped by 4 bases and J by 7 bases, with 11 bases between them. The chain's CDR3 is CASSTKVSEKLFF. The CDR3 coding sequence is TGTGCCAGCAGCACCAAAGTTAGTGAAAAACTGTTTTTT. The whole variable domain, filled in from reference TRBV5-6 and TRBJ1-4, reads DAGVTQSPTHLIKTRGQQVTLRCSPKSGHDTVSWYQQALGQGPQFIFQYYEEEERQRGNFPDRFSGHQFPNYSSELNVNALLLGDSALYLCASSTKVSEKLFFGSGTQLSVL.

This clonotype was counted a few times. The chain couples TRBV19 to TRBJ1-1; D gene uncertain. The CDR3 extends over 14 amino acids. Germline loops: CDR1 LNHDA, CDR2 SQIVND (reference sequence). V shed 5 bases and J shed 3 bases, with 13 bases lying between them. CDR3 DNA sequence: TGTGCCAGTAGTTTAAGAGACGGCTACACTGAAGCTTTCTTT. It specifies CASSLRDGYTEAFF.

The CDR3 region is CATSDEDYQPQHF. In DNA form, the CDR3 reads TGTGCCACCAGTGATGAGGATTATCAGCCCCAGCATTTT. The chain combines TRBV24-1 with TRBJ1-5; D is undetermined. The germline V and J ends were trimmed by 3 bases and 5 bases, with 7 bases remaining between them. Per germline, CDR1 KGHDR and CDR2 SFDVKD. The CDR3 consists of 13 residues.

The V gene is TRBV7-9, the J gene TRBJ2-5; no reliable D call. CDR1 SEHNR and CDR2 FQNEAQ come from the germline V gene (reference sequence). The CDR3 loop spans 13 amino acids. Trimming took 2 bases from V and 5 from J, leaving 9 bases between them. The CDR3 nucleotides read TGTGCCAGCAGCTTACGACATCCGGAGACCCAGTACTTC. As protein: CASSLRHPETQYF.

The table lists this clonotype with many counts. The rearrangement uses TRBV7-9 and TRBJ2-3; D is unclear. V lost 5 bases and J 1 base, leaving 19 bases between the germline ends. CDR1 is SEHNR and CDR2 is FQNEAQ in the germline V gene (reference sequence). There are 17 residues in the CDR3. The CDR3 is CASSPGGALFGTDTQYF. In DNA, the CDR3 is TGTGCCAGCAGCCCGGGCGGAGCCCTGTTCGGCACAGATACGCAGTATTTT.